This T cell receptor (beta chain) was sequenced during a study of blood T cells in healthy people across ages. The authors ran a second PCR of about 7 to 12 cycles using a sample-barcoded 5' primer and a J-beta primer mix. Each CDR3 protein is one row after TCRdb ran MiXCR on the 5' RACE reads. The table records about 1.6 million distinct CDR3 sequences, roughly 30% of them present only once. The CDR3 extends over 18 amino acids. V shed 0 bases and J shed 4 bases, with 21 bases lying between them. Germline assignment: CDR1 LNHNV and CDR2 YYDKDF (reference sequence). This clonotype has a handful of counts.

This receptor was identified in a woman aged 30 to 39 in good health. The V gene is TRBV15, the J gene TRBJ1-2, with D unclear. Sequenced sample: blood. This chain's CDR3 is CATSRDKTWSQTSYGYTF. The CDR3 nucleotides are TGTGCCACCAGCAGAGATAAGACCTGGAGCCAGACAAGCTATGGCTACACCTTC.